These T cell receptor beta chains were read from a single sample in a study of blood T cells in healthy people across ages. TCRdb processed the 5' RACE reads anew with MiXCR; each CDR3 protein has one entry. This table has approximately 1,000,000 distinct CDR3 sequences, more than 35% appearing once. The sample taken for sequencing was blood. The receptor source for this set is a woman aged 60-75 years in good health. Each CDR3 is given with its conserved first and last residue.

v_gene,j_gene,CDR3aa
TRBV7-2,NA,CASSLTGVAIETQYF
TRBV13,TRBJ1-6,CASSLHPTDRANSPLHF
TRBV20-1,TRBJ1-2,CSAREQIYGYTF
TRBV3-1,NA,CASSQGWSTSGRGAYEQYF
TRBV29-1,TRBJ1-2,CSVDPTGADYGYTF
TRBV10-1,TRBJ2-7,CASSGGTGPLYEQYF
TRBV20-1,TRBJ1-5,CSASRQTTGQPQHF
TRBV5-4,TRBJ2-3,CASSLAAGASNTDTQYF
TRBV27,TRBJ1-6,CASRIGGLAFSPLHF
TRBV20-1,TRBJ2-7,CSAAQGARAYEQYF
TRBV11-1,TRBJ2-7,CASSQDSDEQYF
TRBV5-1,TRBJ2-4,CASSPSGELAKNIQYF
TRBV6-6,TRBJ1-1,CASSYGPQGSTEAFF
TRBV12-3/TRBV12-4,TRBJ2-3,CASSPTSGPPLVATDTQYF
TRBV20-1,TRBJ2-7,CSARGQGAHEQYF
TRBV12-3/TRBV12-4,TRBJ2-1,CASSVLSGRDEQFF
TRBV7-9,TRBJ2-6,CASSPTDSSGANVLTF
TRBV27,TRBJ2-1,CATRRDRGPRRSYNEQFF
TRBV20-1,TRBJ2-5,CSASDPDGQEAQYF
TRBV7-3,TRBJ2-1,CASSLNLAGGPDEQFF
TRBV18,TRBJ2-5,CASSPRELAGETQYF
TRBV12-3/TRBV12-4,TRBJ1-1,CASSPRTGAPEAFF
TRBV5-1,TRBJ2-7,CASSLLSTLDEQYF
TRBV5-1,TRBJ2-7,CASSLPRTGAYEQYF
TRBV27,TRBJ2-7,CASSSSGTGVEQYF
TRBV9,TRBJ2-3,CASSAITDTQYF
TRBV4-1,TRBJ1-1,CASSQPAGGGTEAFF
TRBV5-1,TRBJ2-1,CASSLDPGRGYNEQFF
TRBV2,TRBJ2-1,CASNPSLTYNEQFF
TRBV6-5,TRBJ1-1,CASSYRQGQAFF
TRBV7-3,TRBJ2-3,CASSHTPGTGGTDTQYF
TRBV20-1,TRBJ1-1,CSALGGAVNTEAFF
TRBV12-3/TRBV12-4,TRBJ2-5,CASSRLGLAEQETQYF
TRBV6-5,TRBJ2-3,CASTHRGADTQYF
TRBV6-5,TRBJ2-3,CASSYGTGPASTDTQYF
TRBV5-5,NA,CASSLATSWENIQYF
TRBV6-2/TRBV6-3,TRBJ2-7,CASSFTGIYEQYF
TRBV7-9,TRBJ2-3,CASSFGSSSPQNTQYF
TRBV11-2,TRBJ2-4,CASSLDGDRGPPQYF
TRBV29-1,NA,CSVDPGVGFGETQYF
TRBV20-1,TRBJ2-7,CSARLRGTLGSSEQYF
TRBV20-1,TRBJ1-6,CSASGSSPLHF
TRBV7-2,TRBJ2-2,CASSLDSNTGELFF
TRBV5-1,TRBJ2-3,CASSLTGVSTDTQYF
TRBV24-1,TRBJ1-2,CATLGGGPNQVYGYTF
TRBV12-3/TRBV12-4,TRBJ2-3,CASRRHGGTDTQYF
TRBV9,TRBJ2-5,CASSVTGGIETQYF
TRBV27,TRBJ2-7,CASSQTKGPNLGEQYF
TRBV15,TRBJ2-6,CATTKNFDSGANVLTF